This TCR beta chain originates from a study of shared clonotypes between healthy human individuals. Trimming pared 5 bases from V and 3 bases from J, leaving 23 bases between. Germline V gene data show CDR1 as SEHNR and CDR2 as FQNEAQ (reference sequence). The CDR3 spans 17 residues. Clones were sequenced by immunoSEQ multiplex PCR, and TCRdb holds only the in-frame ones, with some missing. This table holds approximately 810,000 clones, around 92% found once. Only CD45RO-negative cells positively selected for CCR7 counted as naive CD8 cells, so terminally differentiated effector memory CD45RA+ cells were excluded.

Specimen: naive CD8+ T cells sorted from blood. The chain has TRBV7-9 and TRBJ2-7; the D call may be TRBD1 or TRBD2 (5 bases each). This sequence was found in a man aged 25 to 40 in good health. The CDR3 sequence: CASSNPVGEFFDYEQYF. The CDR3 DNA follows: TGTGCCAGCAGCAACCCTGTAGGGGAGTTTTTTGACTACGAGCAGTACTTC.